The clone carrying this T cell receptor beta chain has at least ten counts. Its target is not known. The record originates from a study of regulatory T cells in long-lasting Graves disease. Sequencing libraries for TCR beta were prepared with iRepertoire HTBI primers and Arm-PCR of CDR3 regions. MiXCR was run by TCRdb on the multiplex PCR reads, yielding one entry per CDR3 protein. The table includes almost 350,000 distinct CDR3 sequences, about 20% detected once. As to time point: persistent/refractory GD, antithyroid drugs over 5 years with positive TRAb. Construction of the TCR library relied on RNA isolated from PBMCs. Patients came through an endocrinology department, and that department was in Xi'an, China. Study-wide findings and caveats: Persistent cases favored TRBV28, TRBJ1-2 and TRBJ2-5.

Germline V gene sequence: CDR1 MNHNS, CDR2 SASEGT. This CDR3 has 16 residues. V was shortened by 11 bases and J by 2 bases, with 24 bases between the two germline ends. This TCR was sampled from a female donor with Graves disease. V usage is TRBV6-1 and J usage is TRBJ1-2, with a tentative D call TRBD1 (6 bases). This specimen was peripheral blood mononuclear cells (PBMCs), taken when the disease was refractory, from a patient treated with antithyroid drugs. This CDR3 is CAARGIGTLRNYGYTF. DNA of the CDR3: TGTGCCGCTCGGGGCATAGGGACACTGAGAAACTATGGCTACACCTTC.